Shown below are 13 T cell receptor beta chains from a single sample sequenced in a study of cytotoxic CD8 clonotypes in ibrutinib-treated CLL. Generated by immunoSEQ multiplex PCR, the TCRdb table keeps only in-frame clones and is missing some. The data contain over 200,000 clones, approximately 70% of them singletons. The sequences come from PBMCs, collected after 12 months of ibrutinib treatment. These receptors were obtained from a human donor with chronic lymphocytic leukemia.

The chain links TRBV27 to TRBJ2-5, with 10 positions matching TRBD2. The CDR3 loop spans 16 amino acids. The V segment lost 6 bases and the J segment 2 bases; nucleotides outside the gene matches: 9. CDR1 and CDR2 (germline): MNHEY, SMNVEV (reference sequence). In nucleotides, the CDR3 is TGTGCCAGCAGCCTACGCGGTAGCGGGAGGCAAGAGACCCAGTACTTC. It specifies CASSLRGSGRQETQYF.

The gene calls are TRBV30 and TRBJ2-7, with 7 bases identical to TRBD1. This CDR3 comprises 18 residues. Germline loops: CDR1 GTSNPN, CDR2 SVGIG (reference sequence). With 0 bases clipped from V and 0 bases from J, the junction kept 14 bases outside the gene matches. CDR3 amino acids: CAWSVLGGGSGSSYEQYF. In nucleotides, the CDR3 is TGTGCCTGGAGTGTATTAGGGGGCGGATCGGGAAGCTCCTACGAGCAGTACTTC.

The V gene is TRBV9, the J gene TRBJ1-1; D possibly corresponds to TRBD1 (5 bases). Germline CDR1 is SGDLS and CDR2 is YYNGEE. The germline V and J ends were trimmed by 2 bases and 6 bases, with 17 bases remaining between them. This CDR3 region has 15 residues. The CDR3 nucleotides are TGTGCCAGCAGCGTTTTCCCTAACCGAGGGGCTGAAGCTTTCTTT. This sequence encodes CASSVFPNRGAEAFF.

The CDR3 DNA is TGTGCCTGGAGTGTAGCTGGGGCCAACGTCCTGACTTTC. This sequence encodes CAWSVAGANVLTF. The chain employs TRBV30 and TRBJ2-6; no clear D gene. V lost 0 bases and J lost 2, with 2 bases in between. This CDR3 contains 13 residues. Germline V gene lookup returns CDR1 GTSNPN and CDR2 SVGIG (reference sequence).

The rearrangement links TRBV2 to TRBJ1-3; TRBD1 matches 7 bases. Germline trimming cut 6 bases from V and 2 bases from J; bases unmatched to any gene: 4. Germline V gene sequence: CDR1 SNHLY, CDR2 FYNNEI. The CDR3 is made up of 14 amino acids. The CDR3 here is CASSLTGPGNTIYF. The CDR3 bases are TGTGCCAGCAGCCTGACAGGGCCTGGAAACACCATATATTTT. The entire variable domain, with the rest obtained from reference TRBV2 and TRBJ1-3, is as follows: EPEVTQTPSHQVTQMGQEVILRCVPISNHLYFYWYRQILGQKVEFLVSFYNNEISEKSEIFDDQFSVERPDGSNFTLKIRSTKLEDSAMYFCASSLTGPGNTIYFGEGSWLTVV.

The chain uses TRBV7-9 and TRBJ1-1; D is unclear. Germline loops: CDR1 SEHNR, CDR2 FQNEAQ (reference sequence). The CDR3 runs to 14 residues. The ends were cut back, 2 bases at V and 1 base at J, with 8 bases in the middle. In nucleotides, the CDR3 is TGTGCCAGCAGCTTAAGTCAGGAGAACACTGAAGCTTTCTTT. Amino acids: CASSLSQENTEAFF. The full variable domain, its missing parts supplied by reference TRBV7-9 and TRBJ1-1, is DTGVSQNPRHKITKRGQNVTFRCDPISEHNRLYWYRQTLGQGPEFLTYFQNEAQLEKSRLLSDRFSAERPKGSFSTLEIQRTEQGDSAMYLCASSLSQENTEAFFGQGTRLTVV.

This chain uses TRBV5-1 with TRBJ1-4; D unresolved. The CDR3 length is 15 residues. Germline-derived CDR1 and CDR2 are SGHRS and YFSETQ. Trimming left V 0 bases short and J 3 bases short, with 9 bases between. CDR3 in DNA: TGCGCCAGCAGCTTGGTTGTGGGCTCTAATGAAAAACTGTTTTTT. The encoded protein is CASSLVVGSNEKLFF.

The chain uses TRBV11-3 and TRBJ2-1; 7 positions agree with TRBD1. The junction had 5 bases not matched to a gene; V was cut back by 1 base and J by 5 bases. The CDR3 extends over 15 amino acids. From germline, CDR1 is SGHNT and CDR2 YENEEA. CDR3 coding DNA: TGTGCCAGCAGCTTAGGCCGACAGGGCCACAATGAGCAGTTCTTC. Residues: CASSLGRQGHNEQFF.

This chain connects TRBV4-2 to TRBJ2-1, with TRBD2 as a possible D gene (6 bases). The length of the CDR3 is 15 residues. Trimming removed 1 base at V and 8 bases at J, with 15 bases between. Germline CDR1 reads LGHNA; CDR2 reads YNFKEQ. CDR3 protein: CASSQASGVNDEQFF. The CDR3 nucleotides read TGTGCCAGCAGCCAAGCGTCGGGGGTGAACGATGAGCAGTTCTTC.

This chain connects TRBV7-9 to TRBJ1-1, with D tentatively TRBD1 (6 bases). The V and J ends lost 5 bases and 1 base respectively, with 17 bases between them. CDR3 length: 16 amino acids. From germline, CDR1 is SEHNR and CDR2 FQNEAQ (reference sequence). The CDR3: CASSPRQVRGNTEAFF. DNA of the CDR3: TGTGCCAGCAGCCCAAGACAGGTTCGAGGGAACACTGAAGCTTTCTTT.

Only a few counts were recorded for this clone. The chain has TRBV7-2 and TRBJ2-3, with TRBD2 identical over 9 bases. V shed 1 base and J 6 bases; nucleotides not matched to a gene: 8. CDR1 SGHTA and CDR2 FQGNSA come from the germline V gene. The CDR3 consists of 16 residues. CDR3 loop: CASSLDPREGPDTQYF. The CDR3 DNA reads as TGTGCCAGCAGCTTAGACCCGCGGGAGGGCCCTGATACGCAGTATTTT.

The CDR3 loop reads CASSSFSAPYEQYF. The CDR3, as DNA: TGTGCCAGCAGCTCATTCTCGGCTCCCTACGAGCAGTACTTC. The chain links TRBV7-9 to TRBJ2-7; unclear D gene. The CDR3 is 14 amino acids. Trimming stripped 4 bases from V and 2 bases from J, with 12 bases between. Germline CDR1 SEHNR, CDR2 FQNEAQ (reference sequence).

This clone was found a few times. CDR3 coding DNA: TGTGCCAGCAGTTACCAGGGGACCAATGAGCAGTTCTTC. Amino acid sequence: CASSYQGTNEQFF. The chain combines TRBV6-5 with TRBJ2-1, with D possibly TRBD1 on 6 matching bases. The CDR3 covers 13 residues. Germline CDR1 and CDR2: MNHEY and SVGAGI. Trimming stripped 2 bases from V and 6 bases from J, with 8 bases between.